This T cell receptor (beta chain) is from a study of identical twins. V was shortened by 5 bases and J by 12 bases, with 22 bases between the two germline ends. CDR3 length equals 14 residues. Among all donors, each was a healthy Caucasian. TCRdb re-called the 5' RACE reads through MiXCR, storing one row per CDR3 protein. The repertoire holds 350,000 to 600,000 distinct CDR3 sequences, about 14% seen once, with roughly 0.5% in the top ten. The sample was also reused in another study, on yellow fever vaccine responses in identical twins.

This chain joins TRBV12-3 or TRBV12-4 and TRBJ1-2; D gene ambiguous. The TCR originated in a woman in her late teens or twenties in good health. Sequencing input: CD4+ T cells sorted from blood. The DNA for the CDR3 is TGTGCCAGCAGTCCTAAACCCCCTGTCTCGCCGAACACCTTC. This gives the protein CASSPKPPVSPNTF.